This TCR beta chain was recovered during a study of OX40 agonist ivuxolimab in advanced cancers. Study overall: Ivuxolimab, an antibody that agonizes OX40 (CD134), was administered to the patients.

Data came from immunoSEQ multiplex PCR; TCRdb stores just in-frame clones and leaves some out. The sample shows about 80,000 clones, about 86% of them seen only once. Study findings and constraints: Compared with CD4+, CD8+ T cells on average had more expanded clones.

About this clone itself: Its specificity is not known.

Germline loops: CDR1 SEHNR, CDR2 FQNEAQ (reference sequence). This CDR3 is built from 16 residues. The trim removed 4 bases at V and 1 base at J, leaving 7 bases unmatched. Sequenced here: CD4+ or CD8+ T cells sorted from blood, sampled in a trial of the OX40 agonist ivuxolimab. The chain uses TRBV7-9 and TRBJ2-3; the match to TRBD1 covers 8 bases. The TCR sequence derives from an adult with an advanced solid tumor such as melanoma, head and neck, liver or kidney cancer. CDR3 in DNA: TGTGCCAGCAGCTACCGGACAGGGCTAGGCACAGATACGCAGTATTTT. Translated, it gives CASSYRTGLGTDTQYF.